One sample yielded the 20 T cell receptor beta chains listed below, sequenced in a study of T cell repertoires in cytomegalovirus infection. TCRdb analysed the reads with MiXCR anew, one entry per CDR3 protein. The sample lists 200,000 to 250,000 distinct CDR3 sequences; approximately 22% were seen once. The specimen sequenced was CD8+ T cells from PBMCs. Receptors were obtained from a human donor in good health (CMV status not recorded). Some clones in this sample may be carry-over from other donors' samples.

This clonotype came up a few times. The gene calls are TRBV4-1 and TRBJ2-3; D not certain. Germline CDR1 is MGHRA and CDR2 is YSYEKL. V shed 0 bases and J shed 6 bases, with 7 bases lying between them. The CDR3 consists of 13 residues. As DNA, the CDR3 is TGCGCCAGCAGCCAAGAAGAGTGGGATACGCAGTATTTT. Translating it yields CASSQEEWDTQYF.

The rearrangement joins TRBV7-8 to TRBJ2-2; TRBD2 matches at 8 bases. With V trimmed by 1 base and J by 4 bases, 5 bases remained unmatched. CDR1 is SGHVS and CDR2 is FQNEAQ in the germline V gene. This CDR3 spans 16 amino acids. CDR3 in DNA: TGTGCCAGCAGCTTAGTTGCGGGGGGAGGCACCGGGGAGCTGTTTTTT. Its translation is CASSLVAGGGTGELFF.

The gene calls are TRBV28 and TRBJ2-1; no definite D call. With 5 bases removed from V and 6 bases from J, the gap between germline ends came to 14 bases. This CDR3 has 14 residues. Germline values: CDR1 MDHEN, CDR2 SYDVKM. CDR3 protein: CASSPRGGPNEQFF. CDR3 DNA sequence: TGTGCCAGCAGTCCAAGAGGCGGACCCAATGAGCAGTTCTTC.

In its sample, this clonotype was seen a few times. The chain has TRBV28 and TRBJ2-5; TRBD1 matches at 8 bases. This CDR3 is 15 amino acids long. With V trimmed by 3 bases and J by 1 base, 4 bases remained unmatched. CDR1 MDHEN and CDR2 SYDVKM come from the germline V gene. CDR3 DNA: TGTGCCAGCAGTTTGGATACAGGGGGCCAAGAGACCCAGTACTTC. Its protein is CASSLDTGGQETQYF.

This clonotype counts as medium-sized. The rearrangement joins TRBV7-9 to TRBJ1-1, with D perhaps TRBD1 (6 bases). Trimming stripped 0 bases from V and 7 bases from J, with 9 bases between. Germline V lookup: CDR1 SEHNR, CDR2 FQNEAQ (reference sequence). The CDR3 runs to 13 residues. CDR3 in amino acids: CASSLAGQIEAFF. Here the CDR3 DNA reads TGTGCCAGCAGCTTAGCCGGACAGATTGAAGCTTTCTTT. Combining the CDR3 with reference TRBV7-9 and TRBJ1-1 gives the whole variable domain DTGVSQNPRHKITKRGQNVTFRCDPISEHNRLYWYRQTLGQGPEFLTYFQNEAQLEKSRLLSDRFSAERPKGSFSTLEIQRTEQGDSAMYLCASSLAGQIEAFFGQGTRLTVV.

CDR3 sequence reads: CASSPPGAGNTIYF. In DNA, the CDR3 is TGTGCCAGCAGCCCACCCGGGGCCGGAAACACCATATATTTT. The chain is built from TRBV7-9 and TRBJ1-3, with TRBD1 as a possible D gene (5 bases). This CDR3 has 14 amino acids. Trimming took off 5 bases at V and 4 bases at J, with 12 bases between the two ends. CDR1 and CDR2 (germline): SEHNR, FQNEAQ (reference sequence).

This clonotype was found many times. The chain uses TRBV6-4 and TRBJ2-6; D not certain. In germline, CDR1 is MRHNA, CDR2 SNTAGT. CDR3 size: 13 residues. Trimming left V 8 bases short and J 0 bases short, with 5 bases between. The CDR3 sequence: CASGDSGANVLTF. The CDR3 DNA sequence: TGTGCCAGCGGGGACTCTGGGGCCAACGTCCTGACTTTC.

This clonotype was picked up a small number of times. The chain joins TRBV28 to TRBJ1-2; no clear D. This CDR3 has 15 amino acids. Germline V gene sequence: CDR1 MDHEN, CDR2 SYDVKM. V was shortened by 1 base and J by 4 bases, with 13 bases between the two germline ends. CDR3 in amino acids: CASSLLLGSTYGYTF. In DNA, the CDR3 is TGTGCCAGCAGTTTATTGTTAGGGTCTACCTATGGCTACACCTTC.

This clonotype has a handful of counts. This chain connects TRBV27 to TRBJ2-7, with a tentative D call TRBD1 (5 bases). Germline CDR1 is MNHEY and CDR2 is SMNVEV (reference sequence). V was cut by 10 bases and J by 2 bases, with 21 bases left in between. The CDR3 has 15 residues. The chain's CDR3 is CATQWAQGTTYEQYF. CDR3 DNA sequence: TGTGCCACCCAGTGGGCGCAGGGTACGACCTACGAGCAGTACTTC.

V gene TRBV7-6 combines with J gene TRBJ2-1; 8 positions match TRBD2. Germline CDR1 reads SGHVS; CDR2 reads FNYEAQ. This CDR3 has 13 amino acids. V lost 6 bases to trimming and J lost 13 bases; unmatched junction nucleotides: 11. The CDR3 loop is CASRIGGGPLQFF. Written as DNA, the CDR3 is TGTGCCAGCAGGATCGGGGGGGGGCCTTTACAGTTCTTC. Filled out from reference TRBV7-6 and TRBJ2-1, the complete variable domain reads GAGVSQSPRYKVTKRGQDVALRCDPISGHVSLYWYRQALGQGPEFLTYFNYEAQQDKSGLPNDRFSAERPEGSISTLTIQRTEQRDSAMYRCASRIGGGPLQFFGPGTRLTVL.

The chain links TRBV20-1 to TRBJ2-1; D is tentatively TRBD1 or TRBD2 (5 bases each). Trimming removed 0 bases from V and 8 bases from J, with 14 bases in between. The CDR3 has 14 amino acids. Germline loops: CDR1 DFQATT, CDR2 SNEGSKA (reference sequence). The CDR3 sequence is CSARDPEGWDEQFF. As DNA, the CDR3 is TGCAGTGCTAGAGATCCTGAGGGGTGGGATGAGCAGTTCTTC.

The chain carries TRBV4-1 and TRBJ2-1; 15 nucleotides line up with TRBD2. The V and J ends lost 4 bases and 6 bases, in that order; junction bases with no gene match: 4. Germline CDR1 and CDR2: MGHRA and YSYEKL. The CDR3 sequence is 16 residues long. The CDR3 here is CASSPWTSGGANEQFF. CDR3 nucleotides: TGCGCCAGCAGCCCTTGGACTAGCGGGGGGGCCAATGAGCAGTTCTTC.

This clonotype has only a few counts. The rearrangement links TRBV6-5 to TRBJ2-7, with 10 bases identical to TRBD1. This CDR3 comprises 14 residues. Germline assignment: CDR1 MNHEY and CDR2 SVGAGI. The V segment lost 5 bases and the J segment 6 bases; nucleotides outside the gene matches: 7. This CDR3 is CASSPGTGVGEQYF. The CDR3 DNA reads as TGTGCCAGCAGTCCCGGGACAGGGGTGGGCGAGCAGTACTTC.

This chain joins TRBV29-1 and TRBJ2-1, with 7 positions matching TRBD1. V lost 5 bases and J lost 8; bases outside the gene matches: 3. The length of the CDR3 is 11 residues. The germline CDR1 and CDR2 sequences are SQVTM and ANQGSEA. The CDR3 spells CSVRQGDEQFF. CDR3 bases: TGCAGCGTTCGGCAGGGGGATGAGCAGTTCTTC.

The chain carries TRBV3-1 and TRBJ2-7, with no clear D. The CDR3 totals 15 residues. The germline gives CDR1 LGHDT, CDR2 YNNKEL (reference sequence). With 1 base removed from V and 0 bases from J, the gap between germline ends came to 10 bases. The CDR3 DNA reads as TGTGCCAGCAGCCAAGGGAACAGTCTCTCCTACGAGCAGTACTTC. It codes for CASSQGNSLSYEQYF.

This clonotype has ten or more counts. CDR3 protein: CASSQEIERGGHSDEQFF. Here the CDR3 DNA reads TGTGCCAGCAGCCAAGAAATAGAGCGGGGGGGGCATTCGGATGAGCAGTTCTTC. The chain employs TRBV4-2 and TRBJ2-1; 10 positions agree with TRBD2. Germline V gene data show CDR1 as LGHNA and CDR2 as YNFKEQ. The trim removed 0 bases at V and 8 bases at J, leaving 13 bases unmatched. The CDR3 has 18 amino acids.

The chain recombines TRBV5-1 with TRBJ2-2; 12 bases are shared with TRBD1. The CDR3 totals 17 residues. Losses at the gene ends were 4 bases for V and 5 bases for J; bases not matched to a gene: 9. Per germline, CDR1 SGHRS and CDR2 YFSETQ. As DNA, the CDR3 is TGCGCCAGCAGCCACGGGGACAGGGGGCTGGTTACCGGGGAGCTGTTTTTT. Protein product: CASSHGDRGLVTGELFF.

This clonotype was observed at least ten times. This chain links TRBV7-3 with TRBJ2-3; 10 bases are shared with TRBD2. V lost 1 base, J lost 2 bases, and 9 bases stayed unmatched. This CDR3 contains 18 residues. Germline CDR1 and CDR2: SGHTA and FQGTGA. CDR3 residues: CASSLRASGGHITDTQYF. In nucleotides, the CDR3 is TGTGCCAGCAGCTTAAGGGCTAGCGGGGGCCATATCACAGATACGCAGTATTTT.

This clonotype was counted between two and nine times. The V gene is TRBV4-1, the J gene TRBJ2-3; D tentatively fits TRBD1 or TRBD2 (5 bases each). V was pared by 0 bases and J by 8 bases, with 21 bases between. The CDR3 has 17 amino acids. In germline, CDR1 is MGHRA, CDR2 YSYEKL. The CDR3 sequence: CASSQEVGTGDWGTQYF. The CDR3 DNA reads as TGCGCCAGCAGCCAAGAGGTCGGGACGGGTGATTGGGGTACGCAGTATTTT.

The chain has TRBV7-6 and TRBJ1-1, with a weak D call TRBD1 (6 bases). V was shortened by 5 bases and J by 7 bases, with 14 bases between the two germline ends. Germline V gives CDR1 SGHVS, CDR2 FNYEAQ. The CDR3 sequence is 13 residues long. The CDR3 protein is CASSLPWGLEAFF. The CDR3 DNA is TGTGCCAGCAGCCTCCCCTGGGGGCTTGAAGCTTTCTTT.